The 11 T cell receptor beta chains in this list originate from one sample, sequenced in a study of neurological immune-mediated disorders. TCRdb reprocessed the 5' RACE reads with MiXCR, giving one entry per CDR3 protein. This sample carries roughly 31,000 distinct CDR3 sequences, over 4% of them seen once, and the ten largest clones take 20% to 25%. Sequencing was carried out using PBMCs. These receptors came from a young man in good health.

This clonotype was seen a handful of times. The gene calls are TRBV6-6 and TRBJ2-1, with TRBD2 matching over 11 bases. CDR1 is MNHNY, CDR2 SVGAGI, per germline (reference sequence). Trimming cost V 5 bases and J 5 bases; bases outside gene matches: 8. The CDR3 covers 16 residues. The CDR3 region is CASSRDLAGGHNEQFF. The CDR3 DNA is TGTGCCAGCAGTCGCGATTTAGCGGGGGGGCACAATGAGCAGTTCTTC.

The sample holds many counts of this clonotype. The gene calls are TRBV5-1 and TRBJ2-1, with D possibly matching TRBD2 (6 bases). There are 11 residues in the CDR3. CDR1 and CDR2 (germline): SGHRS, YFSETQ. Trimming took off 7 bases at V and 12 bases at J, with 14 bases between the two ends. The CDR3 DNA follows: TGCGCCAGCTCGGGAGTTGGTGGGCAGTTCTTC. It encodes CASSGVGGQFF.

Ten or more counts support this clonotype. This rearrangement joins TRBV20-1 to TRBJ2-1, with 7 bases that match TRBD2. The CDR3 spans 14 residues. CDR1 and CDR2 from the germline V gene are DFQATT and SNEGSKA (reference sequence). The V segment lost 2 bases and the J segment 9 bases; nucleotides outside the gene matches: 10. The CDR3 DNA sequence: TGCAGTGCTAGATTAGCGGTTGGGGAGGGTGAGCAGTTCTTC. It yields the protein CSARLAVGEGEQFF.

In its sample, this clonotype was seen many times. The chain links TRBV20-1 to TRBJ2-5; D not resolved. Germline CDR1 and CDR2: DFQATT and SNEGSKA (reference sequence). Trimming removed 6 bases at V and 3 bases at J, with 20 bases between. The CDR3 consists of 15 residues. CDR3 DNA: TGCAGTGCCATAATCCCCAATGGAAGCGAAGAGACCCAGTACTTC. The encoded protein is CSAIIPNGSEETQYF.

The chain's CDR3 is CSAIKGLAGRREQYF. In nucleotides, the CDR3 is TGCAGTGCTATAAAGGGACTAGCGGGGCGGAGGGAGCAGTACTTC. The V and J genes are TRBV20-1 and TRBJ2-7, with 13 bases lining up with TRBD2. The V segment lost 4 bases and the J segment 7 bases; nucleotides outside the gene matches: 10. Looked up from germline, CDR1 is DFQATT and CDR2 is SNEGSKA (reference sequence). CDR3 length: 15 residues.

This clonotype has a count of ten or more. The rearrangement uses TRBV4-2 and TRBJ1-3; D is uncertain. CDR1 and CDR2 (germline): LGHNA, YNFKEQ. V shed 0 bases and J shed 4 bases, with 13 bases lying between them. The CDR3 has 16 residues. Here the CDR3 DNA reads TGTGCCAGCAGCCAAGAAGGGTGGGTGCGCGGAAACACCATATATTTT. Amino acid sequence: CASSQEGWVRGNTIYF.

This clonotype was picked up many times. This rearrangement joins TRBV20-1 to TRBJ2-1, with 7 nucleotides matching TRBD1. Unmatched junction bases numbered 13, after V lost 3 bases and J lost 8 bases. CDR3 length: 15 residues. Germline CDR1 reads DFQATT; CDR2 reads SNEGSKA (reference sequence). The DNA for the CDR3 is TGCAGTGCTAGGGGGGTAGGGGGCGCCTTGGATGAGCAGTTCTTC. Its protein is CSARGVGGALDEQFF.

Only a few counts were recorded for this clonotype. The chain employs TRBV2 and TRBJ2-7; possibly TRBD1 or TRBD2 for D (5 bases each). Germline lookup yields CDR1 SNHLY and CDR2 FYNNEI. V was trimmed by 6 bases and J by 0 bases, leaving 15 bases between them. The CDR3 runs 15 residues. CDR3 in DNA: TGTGCCAGCAGGAGGGGCAAAAAGAGCTCCTACGAGCAGTACTTC. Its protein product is CASRRGKKSSYEQYF.

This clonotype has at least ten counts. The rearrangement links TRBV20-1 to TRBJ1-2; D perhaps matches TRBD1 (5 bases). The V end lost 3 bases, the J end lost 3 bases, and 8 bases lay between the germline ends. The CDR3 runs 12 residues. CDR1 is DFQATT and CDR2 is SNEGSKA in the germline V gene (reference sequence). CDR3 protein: CSARQGDYGYTF. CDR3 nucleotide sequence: TGCAGTGCTAGGCAAGGGGACTATGGCTACACCTTC.

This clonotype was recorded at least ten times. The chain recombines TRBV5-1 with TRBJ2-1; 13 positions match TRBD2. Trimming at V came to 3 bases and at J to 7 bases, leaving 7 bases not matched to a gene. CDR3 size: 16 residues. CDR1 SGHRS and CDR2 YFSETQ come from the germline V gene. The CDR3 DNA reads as TGCGCCAGCAGCTCGTTCGGGACTAGCGGGGTAAATGAGCAGTTCTTC. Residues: CASSSFGTSGVNEQFF.

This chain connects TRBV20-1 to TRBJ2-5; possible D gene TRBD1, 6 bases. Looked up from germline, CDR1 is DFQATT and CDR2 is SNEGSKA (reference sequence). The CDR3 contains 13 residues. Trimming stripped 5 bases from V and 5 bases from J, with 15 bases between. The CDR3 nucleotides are TGCAGTGCTGAACAGGGTTGGAAGGAGACCCAGTACTTC. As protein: CSAEQGWKETQYF.